This record covers a single T cell receptor beta chain. The data are from a study of blood T cell repertoires in COVID-19. Overall study: Researchers got acute and convalescent COVID-19 samples from the United States, Italy and Spain. PBMCs, B-cell-depleted T cells, or T cells were the source of the cDNA or gDNA that made up the material.

The method was immunoSEQ multiplex PCR; TCRdb's version includes in-frame clones alone and lacks a portion of them. This table has roughly 30,000 clones, 89% appearing once. Germline V gene lookup returns CDR1 MDHEN and CDR2 SYDVKM. Trimming removed 3 bases from V and 4 bases from J, with 5 bases in between. The length of the CDR3 is 12 residues. This clonotype was obtained from a man older than 75 with acute or convalescent COVID-19. Sequencing used peripheral blood. The chain couples TRBV28 to TRBJ2-3; D call uncertain. Here the CDR3 DNA reads TGTGCCAGCAGTTTTCAATCAGATACGCAGTATTTT. Translated: CASSFQSDTQYF.